This T cell receptor (beta chain) was captured in a study of blood T cell repertoires in COVID-19. Study-level information: The origin of the acute and convalescent COVID-19 samples was the United States, Italy and Spain. Sources were T cells, B-cell-depleted T cells, or PBMCs; the material itself was cDNA or gDNA.

The CDR3 loop spans 13 amino acids. Germline V CDR1 and CDR2: MDHEN, SYDVKM. V was clipped by 4 bases and J by 14 bases; unmatched bases: 10. Authors' processing steps: Nucleated cell counts were estimated from reference gene primer amplification. Assay used: immunoSEQ multiplex PCR; TCRdb lists only in-frame clones, some missing. That table is the source of V, J and clone size, and D and trimming were worked out from the DNA. The sample lists 130,000 or so clones, 84% seen once, with 1.4% in the top ten. The chain uses TRBV28 and TRBJ1-4; 7 bases are a match to TRBD1. This clonotype originated in a man aged 55 to 69 with acute or convalescent COVID-19. The material sequenced was peripheral blood. The CDR3 protein is CASSSPDRAILFF. In DNA, the CDR3 is TGTGCCAGCAGTTCCCCCGACAGGGCCATCCTGTTTTTT.